A single TCR beta chain is shown here with its context. It may be a read error: a sequence one base away is much more abundant. The source of the sample is a study of tumor-infiltrating lymphocytes in primary liver carcinoma. Researchers generated TCR beta cDNA from approximately 520 ng of total RNA, relying on a constant-region primer. Sequencing libraries for TCR beta derived from three nested multiplex PCR rounds that used slightly modified ARM-PCR. Two initial PCR rounds of ten to eleven cycles each paired TRBV1-TRBV30 forward primers with a C-beta reverse primer. TCRdb reprocessed the multiplex PCR reads via MiXCR and lists one record per CDR3 protein. In the table there are tens of thousands of distinct CDR3 sequences, about three quarters of which are singletons. The CDR3 totals 13 residues. From germline, CDR1 is SGHAT and CDR2 FQNNGV. Scientists recovered RNA and DNA together from roughly 21-30 mg of unsorted bulk tissue.

The sequence was collected from a man in his forties or fifties with primary liver carcinoma and hepatitis B virus infection. The chain has TRBV11-2 and TRBJ2-3; TRBD1 might be the D (6 bases). Input material: liver tumor tissue from sampling region 1. Subset reported: tumor region T1, superior pole. CDR3: CASSGGRGDMQYF. The CDR3 DNA reads TGTGCCAGCAGTGGCGGCAGGGGTGATATGCAGTATTTT.